Below are 21 T cell receptor beta chains sequenced from a single sample in a study of blood T cell repertoires in COVID-19. Assay: immunoSEQ multiplex PCR; the TCRdb copy retains only in-frame clones and omits some. Among under 150,000 clones, more than 70% were seen once, and the ten largest hold about 5%. Sequenced material: peripheral blood. The receptors were gathered from a woman aged 50 to 65 with acute or convalescent COVID-19.

Of note for this clone: At one end the junction does not follow the germline gene, possibly because of a read error. The V gene is TRBV2, the J gene TRBJ1-2; maybe TRBD1 (5 bases). Looked up from germline, CDR1 is SNHLY and CDR2 is FYNNEI. The CDR3 runs to 14 residues. The CDR3 nucleotides are TGTGCCAGCAGTACCCGTGGAGGGGTCGCTTTTTTTTACTTC. It translates to CASSTRGGVAFFYF.

The rearrangement links TRBV3-1 (or the pseudogene TRBV3-2) to TRBJ1-2; no reliable D call. Germline assignment: CDR1 LGHDT and CDR2 YNNKEL (reference sequence). Deletions cut 4 bases from V and 5 bases from J, with 11 bases between. This CDR3 is built from 13 residues. CDR3 coding DNA: TGTGCCAGCAGCCTCTTACACTATTATGGCTACACCTTC. This encodes CASSLLHYYGYTF.

The chain recombines TRBV25-1 with TRBJ1-1; unclear D gene. CDR1 is MGHDK, CDR2 SYGVNS, per germline. The CDR3 consists of 14 residues. The V gene lost 2 bases and the J gene lost 5 bases, with 12 bases spanning the gap. CDR3 nucleotide sequence: TGTGCCAGCAGTGAAAATACATGGGCAACTGAAGCTTTCTTT. It codes for CASSENTWATEAFF.

The table lists this clone with a count of one. One end of the junction varies from germline; a read error may be responsible. The same CDR3 arises from other DNA sequences in this sample as well. The rearrangement links TRBV12-3 or TRBV12-4 to TRBJ2-2; tentatively, D is TRBD1 (6 bases). The CDR3 runs 13 residues. The CDR3 bases are TGTGCCAGCAGGGAACAGGGCACCGGGGAGTTGTTTTTT. Protein sequence: CASREQGTGELFF.

V usage is TRBV29-1 and J usage is TRBJ2-3, with D hard to call. The V end lost 1 base, the J end lost 3 bases, and 8 bases lay between the germline ends. The CDR3 sequence is 13 residues long. From germline, CDR1 is SQVTM and CDR2 ANQGSEA. The CDR3 sequence: CSVEAVETDTQYF. CDR3 nucleotide sequence: TGCAGCGTTGAAGCGGTTGAGACAGATACGCAGTATTTT.

The V call is TRBV6-5, the J call TRBJ1-2, with D possibly TRBD1 on 6 matching bases. This CDR3 is 13 amino acids long. V dropped 6 bases and J dropped 5 bases, with 13 bases sitting between them. The germline V gene has CDR1 MNHEY and CDR2 SVGAGI. The CDR3 bases are TGTGCCAGCAGGGGACGGACAGCTTATGGCTACACCTTC. Translating it yields CASRGRTAYGYTF.

This clone was recorded a few times. The rearrangement joins TRBV29-1 to TRBJ2-5; D not certain. The CDR3 is made up of 10 amino acids. The ends were cut back, 7 bases at V and 3 bases at J, with 6 bases in the middle. CDR1 is SQVTM and CDR2 is ANQGSEA in the germline V gene. The CDR3 DNA sequence: TGCAGCGACACAGAAGAGACCCAGTACTTC. Translating it yields CSDTEETQYF.

V gene TRBV7-2 combines with J gene TRBJ2-2; D call uncertain. The CDR3 extends over 14 amino acids. The V end lost 2 bases, the J end lost 3 bases, and 7 bases lay between the germline ends. In germline, CDR1 is SGHTA, CDR2 FQGNSA. CDR3 DNA sequence: TGTGCCAGCAGCTTATCCGGAGACACCGGGGAGCTGTTTTTT. As protein: CASSLSGDTGELFF.

The chain employs TRBV6-6 and TRBJ2-7, with 8 bases that match TRBD1. The CDR3 contains 16 residues. Germline V gene sequence: CDR1 MNHNY, CDR2 SVGAGI (reference sequence). The V segment lost 0 bases and the J segment 3 bases; nucleotides outside the gene matches: 7. This chain's CDR3 is CASSYSISDRGYEQYF. DNA of the CDR3: TGTGCCAGCAGTTACTCGATCTCTGACAGGGGCTACGAGCAGTACTTC.

The rearrangement uses TRBV29-1 and TRBJ1-1; TRBD1 matches at 8 bases. CDR3 length: 13 amino acids. Germline-derived CDR1 and CDR2 are SQVTM and ANQGSEA. The J segment lost 0 bases and the V segment lost 6 bases, leaving 3 bases of the junction unmatched. In DNA, the CDR3 is TGCAGCGTGACAGGGGCAATGAACACTGAAGCTTTCTTT. This translates into CSVTGAMNTEAFF.

The chain links TRBV9 to TRBJ1-6; a weak D match, TRBD1 (5 bases). Trimming took 0 bases from V and 10 from J, leaving 14 bases between them. In germline, CDR1 is SGDLS, CDR2 YYNGEE. This CDR3 comprises 15 residues. The CDR3 protein is CASSVAPGLGSPLHF. CDR3 DNA: TGTGCCAGCAGCGTAGCCCCAGGGTTGGGATCACCCCTCCACTTT.

The chain combines TRBV20-1 with TRBJ1-5; the D gene is possibly TRBD1 (5 bases). Trimming removed 3 bases at V and 9 bases at J, with 15 bases between. CDR1 and CDR2 (germline): DFQATT, SNEGSKA (reference sequence). The CDR3 length is 13 residues. DNA for the CDR3: TGCAGTGCTAGTCTCCGGGACTTTCGGCCCCAGCATTTT. It yields the protein CSASLRDFRPQHF.

This clone has a handful of counts. The rearrangement joins TRBV28 to TRBJ2-7, with D tentatively TRBD1 (5 bases). The V end was cut by 7 bases, the J end by 3 bases, with 25 bases between. Germline V gene sequence: CDR1 MDHEN, CDR2 SYDVKM. The CDR3 is 17 amino acids. CDR3 residues: CASTSMGQGSEDYEQYF. DNA of the CDR3: TGTGCCAGCACTTCTATGGGGCAGGGCTCTGAGGACTACGAGCAGTACTTC.

The V call is TRBV29-1, the J call TRBJ2-1; 11 bases are a match to TRBD2. After removal of 7 bases from V and 0 bases from J, the junction contained 8 bases not matched to a gene. This CDR3 comprises 16 residues. In germline, CDR1 is SQVTM, CDR2 ANQGSEA. The CDR3 sequence: CSALAGGRSSYNEQFF. The CDR3 DNA sequence: TGCAGCGCCCTAGCGGGGGGCCGAAGCTCCTACAATGAGCAGTTCTTC.

This chain connects TRBV30 to TRBJ2-7, with no clear D. Germline loops: CDR1 GTSNPN, CDR2 SVGIG (reference sequence). V lost 5 bases, J lost 3 bases, and 5 bases lay in between. The CDR3 spans 10 residues. The CDR3 DNA is TGTGCCTGGGGGTACTACGAGCAGTACTTC. As protein: CAWGYYEQYF.

The count of this clone is one. This chain connects TRBV19 to TRBJ1-1; 9 nucleotides match TRBD1. V was pared by 8 bases and J by 0 bases, with 10 bases of the junction left unmatched. The CDR3 covers 16 residues. Per germline, CDR1 LNHDA and CDR2 SQIVND (reference sequence). CDR3 coding DNA: TGTGCCAGTTACACCGGGACAGGGAAAATGAACACTGAAGCTTTCTTT. Protein: CASYTGTGKMNTEAFF. The full variable domain, in which reference TRBV19 and TRBJ1-1 provide the parts outside the CDR3, is DGGITQSPKYLFRKEGQNVTLSCEQNLNHDAMYWYRQDPGQGLRLIYYSQIVNDFQKGDIAEGYSVSREKKESFPLTVTSAQKNPTAFYLCASYTGTGKMNTEAFFGQGTRLTVV.

The chain recombines TRBV6-6 with TRBJ2-3; 7 nucleotides line up with TRBD1. This CDR3 spans 16 amino acids. Germline CDR1 MNHNY, CDR2 SVGAGI (reference sequence). The trim removed 3 bases at V and 3 bases at J, leaving 9 bases unmatched. The CDR3 DNA is TGTGCCAGCAGTTATCGGGACAGCTCGCCGACAGATACGCAGTATTTT. It encodes CASSYRDSSPTDTQYF.

This clone was recorded a few times. The chain employs TRBV5-4 and TRBJ2-5; TRBD2 matches 10 bases. From germline, CDR1 is SGHNT and CDR2 YYREEE (reference sequence). J was trimmed by 2 bases and V by 3 bases; bases with no gene match: 1. The CDR3 runs to 14 residues. CDR3 region: CASSSSGGQETQYF. In DNA form, the CDR3 reads TGTGCCAGCAGCTCTAGCGGGGGACAAGAGACCCAGTACTTC.

This CDR3 reads CASSPRGHTSSYNSPLHF. The CDR3 DNA sequence: TGTGCCAGCTCACCACGAGGACATACAAGCTCCTATAATTCACCCCTCCACTTT. V is TRBV18 and J is TRBJ1-6, with D tentatively TRBD1 (5 bases). The CDR3 length is 18 residues. The V and J ends lost 1 base and 0 bases respectively, with 13 bases between them. Germline V gives CDR1 KGHSH, CDR2 LQKENI.

This clone appeared once. The V gene is TRBV19, the J gene TRBJ1-6; D may be TRBD1 (5 bases). CDR1 LNHDA and CDR2 SQIVND come from the germline V gene (reference sequence). Trimming stripped 5 bases from V and 2 bases from J, with 10 bases between. The CDR3 runs to 15 residues. The CDR3 spells CASSAGIPYNSPLHF. The DNA of the CDR3 is TGTGCCAGTAGTGCAGGGATCCCCTATAATTCACCCCTCCACTTT. Based on the CDR3 plus reference TRBV19 and TRBJ1-6, the full variable domain is DGGITQSPKYLFRKEGQNVTLSCEQNLNHDAMYWYRQDPGQGLRLIYYSQIVNDFQKGDIAEGYSVSREKKESFPLTVTSAQKNPTAFYLCASSAGIPYNSPLHFGNGTRLTVT.

The chain has TRBV5-5 and TRBJ2-2, with a possible D match to TRBD2 (5 bases). Germline V gene data show CDR1 as SGHKS and CDR2 as YYEKEE (reference sequence). The ends were cut back, 0 bases at V and 5 bases at J, with 5 bases in the middle. CDR3 length: 13 amino acids. The CDR3 region has the DNA TGTGCCAGCAGCTTGGGAGGGACCGGGGAGCTGTTTTTT. It yields the protein CASSLGGTGELFF.